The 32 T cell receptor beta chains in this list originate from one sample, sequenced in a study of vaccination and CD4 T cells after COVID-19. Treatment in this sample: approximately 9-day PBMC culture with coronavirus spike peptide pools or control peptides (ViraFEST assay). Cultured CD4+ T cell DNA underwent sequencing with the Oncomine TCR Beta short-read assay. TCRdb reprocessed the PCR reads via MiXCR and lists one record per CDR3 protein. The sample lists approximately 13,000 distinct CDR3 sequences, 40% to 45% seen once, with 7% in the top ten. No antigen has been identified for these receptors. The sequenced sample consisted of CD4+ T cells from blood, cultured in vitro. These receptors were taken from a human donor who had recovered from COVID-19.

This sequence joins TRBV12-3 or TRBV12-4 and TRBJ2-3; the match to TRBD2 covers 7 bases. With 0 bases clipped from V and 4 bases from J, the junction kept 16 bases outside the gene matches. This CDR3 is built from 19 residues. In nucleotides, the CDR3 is TGTGCCAGCAGTTTAGCGCCGGGGGTTTGGAAACGGGGGGCAGATACGCAGTATTTT. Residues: CASSLAPGVWKRGADTQYF.

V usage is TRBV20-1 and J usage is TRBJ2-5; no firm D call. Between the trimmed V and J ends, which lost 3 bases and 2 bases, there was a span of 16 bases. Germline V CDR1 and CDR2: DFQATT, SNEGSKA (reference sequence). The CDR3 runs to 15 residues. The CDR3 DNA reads TGCAGTGCTAGGGCTTTAGCAGGAAATCAAGAGACCCAGTACTTC. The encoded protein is CSARALAGNQETQYF.

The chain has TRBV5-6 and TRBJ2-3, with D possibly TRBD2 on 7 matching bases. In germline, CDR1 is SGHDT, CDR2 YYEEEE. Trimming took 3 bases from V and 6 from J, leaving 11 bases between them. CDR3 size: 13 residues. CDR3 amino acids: CASSWGRGDTQYF. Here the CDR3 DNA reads TGTGCCAGCAGCTGGGGGCGGGGGGATACGCAGTATTTT.

The CDR3 DNA reads as TGTGCCAGCAGCCCAGGGGGCCCGGACTATGGCTACACCTTC. Translated: CASSPGGPDYGYTF. The V call is TRBV28, the J call TRBJ1-2; TRBD1 matches 8 bases. The CDR3 totals 14 residues. The junction had 6 bases not matched to a gene; V was cut back by 6 bases and J by 3 bases. CDR1 and CDR2 from the germline V gene are MDHEN and SYDVKM.

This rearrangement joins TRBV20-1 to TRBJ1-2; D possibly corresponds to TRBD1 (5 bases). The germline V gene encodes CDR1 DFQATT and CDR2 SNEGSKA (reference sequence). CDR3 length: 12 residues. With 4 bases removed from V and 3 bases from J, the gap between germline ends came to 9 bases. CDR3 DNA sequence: TGCAGTGCTACTGACAGATACTATGGCTACACCTTC. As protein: CSATDRYYGYTF.

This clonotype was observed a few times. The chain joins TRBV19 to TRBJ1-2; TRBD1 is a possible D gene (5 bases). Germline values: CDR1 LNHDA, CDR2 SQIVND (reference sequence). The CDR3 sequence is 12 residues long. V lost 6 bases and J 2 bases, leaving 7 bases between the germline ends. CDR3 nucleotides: TGTGCCAGTAGGGACACCAACTATGGCTACACCTTC. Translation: CASRDTNYGYTF.

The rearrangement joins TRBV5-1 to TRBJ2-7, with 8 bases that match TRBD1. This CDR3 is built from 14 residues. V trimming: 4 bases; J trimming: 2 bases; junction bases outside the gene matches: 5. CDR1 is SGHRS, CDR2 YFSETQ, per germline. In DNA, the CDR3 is TGCGCCAGCAGCGCTACAGGGGGGACCTACGAGCAGTACTTC. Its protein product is CASSATGGTYEQYF.

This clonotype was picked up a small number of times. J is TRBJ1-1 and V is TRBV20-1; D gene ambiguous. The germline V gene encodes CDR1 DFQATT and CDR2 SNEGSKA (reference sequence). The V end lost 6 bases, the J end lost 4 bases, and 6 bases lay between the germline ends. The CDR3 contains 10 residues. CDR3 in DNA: TGCAGTGCCAGCCCCACTGAAGCTTTCTTT. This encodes CSASPTEAFF.

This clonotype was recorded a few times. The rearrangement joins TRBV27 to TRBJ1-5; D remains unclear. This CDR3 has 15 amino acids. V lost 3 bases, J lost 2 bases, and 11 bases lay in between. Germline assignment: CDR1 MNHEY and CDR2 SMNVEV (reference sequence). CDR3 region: CASSFVSGGNQPQHF. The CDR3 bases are TGTGCCAGCAGTTTCGTCTCAGGCGGCAATCAGCCCCAGCATTTT.

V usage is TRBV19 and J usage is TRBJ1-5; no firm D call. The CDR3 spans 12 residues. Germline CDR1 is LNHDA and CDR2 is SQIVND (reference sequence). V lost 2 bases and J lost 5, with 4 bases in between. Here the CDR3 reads CASSIRDQPQHF. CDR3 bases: TGTGCCAGTAGTATACGGGATCAGCCCCAGCATTTT.

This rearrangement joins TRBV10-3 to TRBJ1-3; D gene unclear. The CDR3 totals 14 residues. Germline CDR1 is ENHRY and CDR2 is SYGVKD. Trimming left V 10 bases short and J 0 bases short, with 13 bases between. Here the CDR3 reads CATHDGPSGNTIYF. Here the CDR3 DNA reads TGTGCCACCCACGACGGGCCCTCTGGAAACACCATATATTTT.

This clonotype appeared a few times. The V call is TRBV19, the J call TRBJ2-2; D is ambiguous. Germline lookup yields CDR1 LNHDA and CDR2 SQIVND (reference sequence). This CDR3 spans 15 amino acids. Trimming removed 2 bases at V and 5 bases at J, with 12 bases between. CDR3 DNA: TGTGCCAGTAGTATAAGGCTAGTGAGTACCGGGGAGCTGTTTTTT. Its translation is CASSIRLVSTGELFF.

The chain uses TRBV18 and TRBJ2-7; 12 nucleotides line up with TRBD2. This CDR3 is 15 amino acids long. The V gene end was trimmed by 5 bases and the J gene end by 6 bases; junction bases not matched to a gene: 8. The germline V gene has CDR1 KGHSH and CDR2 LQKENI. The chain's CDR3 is CASSSPSGRGSEQYF. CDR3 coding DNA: TGTGCCAGCTCATCCCCTAGCGGGAGGGGGAGCGAGCAGTACTTC. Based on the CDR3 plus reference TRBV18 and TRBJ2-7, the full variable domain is NAGVMQNPRHLVRRRGQEARLRCSPMKGHSHVYWYRQLPEEGLKFMVYLQKENIIDESGMPKERFSAEFPKEGPSILRIQQVVRGDSAAYFCASSSPSGRGSEQYFGPGTRLTVT.

This CDR3 is CASSPSRTTNEKLFF. CDR3 sequence (DNA): TGCGCCAGCAGCCCCAGCCGAACAACTAATGAAAAACTGTTTTTT. This rearrangement joins TRBV4-1 to TRBJ1-4; D ambiguous. Trimming pared 4 bases from V and 0 bases from J, leaving 9 bases between. The CDR3 loop spans 15 amino acids. In germline, CDR1 is MGHRA, CDR2 YSYEKL.

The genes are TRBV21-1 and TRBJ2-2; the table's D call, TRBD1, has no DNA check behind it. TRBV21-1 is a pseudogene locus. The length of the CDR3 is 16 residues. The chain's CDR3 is CASSPKGTGNTGELFF. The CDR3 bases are TGTGCCAGCAGCCCAAAAGGGACAGGGAACACCGGGGAGCTGTTTTTT.

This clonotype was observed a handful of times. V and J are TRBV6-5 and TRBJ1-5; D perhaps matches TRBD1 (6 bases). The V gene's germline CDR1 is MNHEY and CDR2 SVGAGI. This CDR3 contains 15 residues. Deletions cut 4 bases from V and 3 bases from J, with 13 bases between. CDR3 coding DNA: TGTGCCAGCAGTTCGGGGGGACACTACAATCAGCCCCAGCATTTT. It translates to CASSSGGHYNQPQHF.

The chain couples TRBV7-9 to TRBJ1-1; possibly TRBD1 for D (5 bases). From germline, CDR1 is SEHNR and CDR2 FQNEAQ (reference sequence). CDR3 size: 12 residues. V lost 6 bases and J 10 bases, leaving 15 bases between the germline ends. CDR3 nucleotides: TGTGCCAGCAGTTATGAGACAGAGAGAGCTTTCTTT. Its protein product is CASSYETERAFF.

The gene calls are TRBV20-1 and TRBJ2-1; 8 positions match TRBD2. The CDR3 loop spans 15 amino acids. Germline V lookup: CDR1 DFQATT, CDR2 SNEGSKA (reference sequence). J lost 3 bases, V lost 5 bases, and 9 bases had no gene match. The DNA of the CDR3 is TGCAGTGCTGTCCCCGGCGGGGGGAGCTACAATGAGCAGTTCTTC. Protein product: CSAVPGGGSYNEQFF.

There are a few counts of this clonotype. Here the CDR3 DNA reads TGCAGTGCTAACCTTAGAACCGGGACTAGATCTAAAGCCTACGAGCAGTACTTC. Its translation: CSANLRTGTRSKAYEQYF. The V call is TRBV20-1, the J call TRBJ2-7; 8 nucleotides align to TRBD2. The CDR3 consists of 18 residues. Germline assignment: CDR1 DFQATT and CDR2 SNEGSKA (reference sequence). Trimming removed 4 bases from V and 2 bases from J; junction bases left unmatched: 19.

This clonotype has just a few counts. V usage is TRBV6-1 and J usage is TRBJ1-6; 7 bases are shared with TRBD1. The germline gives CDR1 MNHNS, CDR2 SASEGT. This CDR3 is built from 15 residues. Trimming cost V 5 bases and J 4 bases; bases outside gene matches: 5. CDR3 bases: TGTGCCAGCAGTAAACCGGGACAGTATAATTCACCCCTCCACTTT. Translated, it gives CASSKPGQYNSPLHF.

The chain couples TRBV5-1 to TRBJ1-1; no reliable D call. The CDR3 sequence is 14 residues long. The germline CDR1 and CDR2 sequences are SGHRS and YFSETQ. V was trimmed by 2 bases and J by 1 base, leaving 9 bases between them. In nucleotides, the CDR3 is TGCGCCAGCAGCTTTACGCTCACGAACACTGAAGCTTTCTTT. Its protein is CASSFTLTNTEAFF.

Written as DNA, the CDR3 is TGTGCCAGCAGCCAAGGGGACGGACTCTCCTACGAGCAGTACTTC. Amino acids: CASSQGDGLSYEQYF. The rearrangement joins TRBV14 to TRBJ2-7; D is perhaps TRBD1 or TRBD2 (5 bases each). Per germline, CDR1 SGHDN and CDR2 FVKESK. Trimming stripped 1 base from V and 0 bases from J, with 10 bases between. This CDR3 is 15 amino acids long.

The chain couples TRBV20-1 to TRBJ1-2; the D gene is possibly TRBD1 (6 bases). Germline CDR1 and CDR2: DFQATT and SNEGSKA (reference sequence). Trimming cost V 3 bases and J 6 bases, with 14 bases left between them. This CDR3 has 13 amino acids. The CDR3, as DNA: TGCAGTGCTAGGGAGGGGGGGCGTAATGGCTACACCTTC. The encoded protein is CSAREGGRNGYTF.

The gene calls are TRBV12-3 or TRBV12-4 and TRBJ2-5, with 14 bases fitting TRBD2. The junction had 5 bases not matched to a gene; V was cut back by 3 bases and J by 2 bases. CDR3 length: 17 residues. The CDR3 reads CASSLGLAGVGQETQYF. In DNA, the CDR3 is TGTGCCAGCAGTTTGGGACTAGCGGGAGTGGGTCAAGAGACCCAGTACTTC.

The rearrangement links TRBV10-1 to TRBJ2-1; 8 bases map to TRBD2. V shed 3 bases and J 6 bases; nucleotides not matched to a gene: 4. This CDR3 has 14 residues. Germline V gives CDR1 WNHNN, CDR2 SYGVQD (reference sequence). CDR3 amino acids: CASSDGGDSNEQFF. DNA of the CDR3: TGCGCCAGCAGTGACGGGGGGGACTCCAATGAGCAGTTCTTC.

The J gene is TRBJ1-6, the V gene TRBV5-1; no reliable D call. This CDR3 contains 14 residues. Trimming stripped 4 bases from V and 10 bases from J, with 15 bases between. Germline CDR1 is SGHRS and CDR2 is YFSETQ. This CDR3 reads CASSRSGLTSPLHF. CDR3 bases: TGCGCCAGCAGCCGAAGCGGTCTTACCTCACCCCTCCACTTT.

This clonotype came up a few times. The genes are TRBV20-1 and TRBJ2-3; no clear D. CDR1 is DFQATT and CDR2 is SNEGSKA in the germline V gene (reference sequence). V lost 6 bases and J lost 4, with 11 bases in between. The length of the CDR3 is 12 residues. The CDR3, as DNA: TGCAGTGCGCCCCGCGGTCCAGATACGCAGTATTTT. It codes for CSAPRGPDTQYF.

The CDR3 nucleotides read TGTGCCAGCAGGACGACCGGGACGTGGGCTTTCTTT. Translated, it gives CASRTTGTWAFF. The chain is built from TRBV6-1 and TRBJ1-1; the D gene is possibly TRBD1 (5 bases). The CDR3 contains 12 residues. The V end was cut by 6 bases, the J end by 11 bases, with 16 bases between. CDR1 is MNHNS, CDR2 SASEGT, per germline.

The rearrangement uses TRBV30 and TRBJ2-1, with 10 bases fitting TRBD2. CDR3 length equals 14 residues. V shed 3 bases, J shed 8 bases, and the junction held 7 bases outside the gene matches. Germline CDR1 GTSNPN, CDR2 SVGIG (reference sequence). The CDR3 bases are TGTGCCTGGAGAGGTCTAGCGGGAGTCCATGAGCAGTTCTTC. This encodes CAWRGLAGVHEQFF.

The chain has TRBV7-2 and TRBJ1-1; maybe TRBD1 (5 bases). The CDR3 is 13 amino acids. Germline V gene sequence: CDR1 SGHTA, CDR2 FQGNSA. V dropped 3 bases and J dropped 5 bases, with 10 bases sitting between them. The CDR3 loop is CASSFGGGTEAFF. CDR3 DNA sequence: TGTGCCAGCAGCTTCGGGGGAGGAACTGAAGCTTTCTTT.

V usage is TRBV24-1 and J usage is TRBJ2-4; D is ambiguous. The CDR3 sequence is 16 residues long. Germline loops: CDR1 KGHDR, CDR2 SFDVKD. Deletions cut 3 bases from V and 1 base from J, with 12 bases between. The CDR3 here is CATSDGLGKAKNIQYF. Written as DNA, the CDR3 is TGTGCCACCAGTGATGGATTAGGGAAGGCCAAAAACATTCAGTACTTC.

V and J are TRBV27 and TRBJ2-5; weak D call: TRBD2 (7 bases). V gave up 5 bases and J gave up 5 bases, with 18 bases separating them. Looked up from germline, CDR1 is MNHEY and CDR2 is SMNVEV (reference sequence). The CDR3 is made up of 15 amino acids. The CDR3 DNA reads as TGTGCCAGCAGTAATCCGTGGGGGGGCGGCGAGACCCAGTACTTC. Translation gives CASSNPWGGGETQYF.